This T cell receptor (beta chain) was obtained from a study of tumor-infiltrating lymphocytes in localized non-small cell lung cancer. TCRdb's table, derived via immunoSEQ multiplex PCR, lists solely in-frame clones and lacks some. Of around 25,000 clones listed, roughly two thirds are singletons. This clone was seen a handful of times. The CDR3 is 15 amino acids. Germline values: CDR1 SGHTS, CDR2 YDEGEE. V was trimmed by 3 bases and J by 5 bases, leaving 14 bases between them. This sequence originates from a human donor with non-small cell lung cancer. The sequenced sample consisted of lung tumor tissue. The V call is TRBV5-8, the J call TRBJ1-4; D is uncertain. The CDR3 spells CASSSVGALNEKLFF. The CDR3 DNA reads as TGTGCCAGCAGCTCCGTGGGCGCATTGAATGAAAAACTGTTTTTT. The variable domain in full, completed from reference TRBV5-8 and TRBJ1-4, reads EAGVTQSPTHLIKTRGQQATLRCSPISGHTSVYWYQQALGLGLQFLLWYDEGEERNRGNFPPRFSGRQFPNYSSELNVNALELEDSALYLCASSSVGALNEKLFFGSGTQLSVL.